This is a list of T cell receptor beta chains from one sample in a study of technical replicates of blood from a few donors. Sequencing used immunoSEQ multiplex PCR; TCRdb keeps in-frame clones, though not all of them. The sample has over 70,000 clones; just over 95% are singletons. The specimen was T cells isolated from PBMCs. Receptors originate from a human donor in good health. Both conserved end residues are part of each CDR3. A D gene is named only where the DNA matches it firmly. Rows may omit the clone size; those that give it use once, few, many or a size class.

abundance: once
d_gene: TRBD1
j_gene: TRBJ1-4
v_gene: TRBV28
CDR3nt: TGTGCCAGCAGTGGAACGCGGACAGGGGCTAATGAAAAACTGTTTTTT
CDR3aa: CASSGTRTGANEKLFF

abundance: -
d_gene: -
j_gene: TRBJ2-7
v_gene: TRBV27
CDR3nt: TGTGCCAGCAGTACCCCGACGGGGTACGAGCAGTACTTC
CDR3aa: CASSTPTGYEQYF

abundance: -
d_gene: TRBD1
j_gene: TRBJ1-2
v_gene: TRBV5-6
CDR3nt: TGTGCCAGCAGCCGCGAGGGGGCAGCCAACTATGGCTACACCTTC
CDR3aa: CASSREGAANYGYTF

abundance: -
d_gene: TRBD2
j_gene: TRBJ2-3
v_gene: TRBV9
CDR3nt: TGTGCCAGCAGCGCCACCGGGACTAGTATAGATACGCAGTATTTT
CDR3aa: CASSATGTSIDTQYF

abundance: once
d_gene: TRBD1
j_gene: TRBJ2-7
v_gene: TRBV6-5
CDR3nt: TGTGCCAGCAGTTACGGGACAGGCTACGAGCAGTACTTC
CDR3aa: CASSYGTGYEQYF

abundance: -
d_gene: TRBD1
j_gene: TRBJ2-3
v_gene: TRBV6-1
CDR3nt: TGTGCCAGCAGTGAAGGCCTTGTTTCAGGGGGCTGGACAGATACGCAGTATTTT
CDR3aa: CASSEGLVSGGWTDTQYF

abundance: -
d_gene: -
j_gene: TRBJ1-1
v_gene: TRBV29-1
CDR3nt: TGCAGCGTTGTAGTTGAAGGCGCTAGCGAAGCTTTCTTT
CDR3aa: CSVVVEGASEAFF

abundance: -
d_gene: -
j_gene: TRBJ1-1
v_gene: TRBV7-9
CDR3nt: TGTGCCAGCAGCCCGAGGACTATGAACACTGAAGCTTTCTTT
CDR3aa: CASSPRTMNTEAFF

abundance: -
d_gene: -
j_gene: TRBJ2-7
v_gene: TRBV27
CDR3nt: TGTGCCAGCAGTTTGTCAGGGGTCCACGAGCAGTACTTC
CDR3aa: CASSLSGVHEQYF

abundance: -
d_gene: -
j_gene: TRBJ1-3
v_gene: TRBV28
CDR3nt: TGTGCCAGCATACGGGCGGGGCTAACTGGAAACACCATATATTTT
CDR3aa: CASIRAGLTGNTIYF

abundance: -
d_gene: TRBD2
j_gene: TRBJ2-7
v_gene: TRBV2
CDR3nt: TGTGCCAGCAGCGCCATAGCGGGAGATATCTACGAGCAGTACTTC
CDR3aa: CASSAIAGDIYEQYF

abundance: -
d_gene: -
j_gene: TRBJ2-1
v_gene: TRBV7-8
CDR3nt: TGTGCCAGCAGCCCCCAGCCTACTAGTGGAGGTTACAATGAGCAGTTCTTC
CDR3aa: CASSPQPTSGGYNEQFF